Below, 32 T cell receptor beta chains from the same sample are listed, as sequenced in a study of cytomegalovirus exposure and HLA in healthy donors. The PCR contained 60 Vbeta and 13 Jbeta primers. Sequencing was performed with immunoSEQ multiplex PCR; in TCRdb, only in-frame clones are kept and a portion is missing. The table lists approximately 110,000 clones, 60% to 85% of them singletons. Sequencing input: PBMCs. These receptors were obtained from a man in his forties or fifties in good health and CMV-seronegative.

This chain links TRBV5-4 with TRBJ1-6; D remains ambiguous. Germline CDR1 SGHNT, CDR2 YYREEE (reference sequence). Trimming removed 1 base at V and 4 bases at J, with 12 bases between. This CDR3 is built from 16 residues. The CDR3 reads CASSLMNGGYNSPLHF. As DNA, the CDR3 is TGTGCCAGCAGCTTGATGAACGGCGGGTATAATTCACCCCTCCACTTT.

This clone was observed many times. The chain is built from TRBV6-1 and TRBJ2-7, with unresolved D. The CDR3 is 15 amino acids. Trimming removed 0 bases at V and 0 bases at J, with 9 bases between. Germline CDR1 and CDR2: MNHNS and SASEGT. Here the CDR3 reads CASSEAHLVSYEQYV. The CDR3 DNA follows: TGTGCCAGCAGTGAAGCGCATCTAGTCTCCTACGAGCAGTACGTC.

V and J are TRBV13 and TRBJ2-4, with a possible D match to TRBD2 (5 bases). V was cut by 5 bases and J by 7 bases, with 12 bases left in between. Per germline, CDR1 PRHDT and CDR2 FYEKMQ (reference sequence). This CDR3 comprises 13 residues. Here the CDR3 DNA reads TGTGCCAGCAGCCCCGTGGGCGGGAACATTCAGTACTTC. Protein: CASSPVGGNIQYF. The full variable domain, its missing parts supplied by reference TRBV13 and TRBJ2-4, is AAGVIQSPRHLIKEKRETATLKCYPIPRHDTVYWYQQGPGQDPQFLISFYEKMQSDKGSIPDRFSAQQFSDYHSELNMSSLELGDSALYFCASSPVGGNIQYFGAGTRLSVL.

The J gene is TRBJ2-1, the V gene TRBV10-3; 7 bases are a match to TRBD1. V was clipped by 6 bases and J by 9 bases; unmatched bases: 8. There are 13 residues in the CDR3. CDR1 ENHRY and CDR2 SYGVKD come from the germline V gene. In DNA form, the CDR3 reads TGTGCCATCAGCGTTGACAGGGCTGCTGAGCAGTTCTTC. Translated: CAISVDRAAEQFF.

V gene TRBV5-1 combines with J gene TRBJ1-1; 9 bases line up with TRBD1. V shed 2 bases and J 1 base; nucleotides not matched to a gene: 3. Germline V gene sequence: CDR1 SGHRS, CDR2 YFSETQ. CDR3 length equals 15 residues. CDR3 sequence (DNA): TGCGCCAGCAGCTTTTCGGGACAGGGGAACACTGAAGCTTTCTTT. Translated, it gives CASSFSGQGNTEAFF.

The gene calls are TRBV27 and TRBJ1-4; D remains unclear. Germline assignment: CDR1 MNHEY and CDR2 SMNVEV (reference sequence). V lost 3 bases, J lost 7 bases, and 12 bases lay in between. The CDR3 contains 14 residues. CDR3 nucleotides: TGTGCCAGCAGTTTGCAGGCTGAGGGTGAAAAACTGTTTTTT. Encoded protein: CASSLQAEGEKLFF. Full variable domain (rest looked up from reference TRBV27 and TRBJ1-4): EAQVTQNPRYLITVTGKKLTVTCSQNMNHEYMSWYRQDPGLGLRQIYYSMNVEVTDKGDVPEGYKVSRKEKRNFPLILESPSPNQTSLYFCASSLQAEGEKLFFGSGTQLSVL.

CDR3 amino acids: CASSQDSGTQYF. DNA for the CDR3: TGCGCCAGCAGCCAAGATTCGGGGACCCAGTACTTC. The chain uses TRBV4-3 and TRBJ2-5; D is uncertain. Germline assignment: CDR1 LGHNA and CDR2 YSLEER. The CDR3 sequence is 12 residues long. Trimming took 0 bases from V and 7 from J, leaving 6 bases between them.

The chain has TRBV7-2 and TRBJ2-5; tentatively, D is TRBD2 (5 bases). Trimming removed 2 bases from V and 3 bases from J, with 7 bases in between. Looked up from germline, CDR1 is SGHTA and CDR2 is FQGNSA. The CDR3 is 13 amino acids. CDR3: CASSLIGEETQYF. The CDR3 nucleotides are TGTGCCAGCAGCTTAATCGGGGAAGAGACCCAGTACTTC.

This clone came up a few times. The chain employs TRBV5-4 and TRBJ1-1; D uncertain. From germline, CDR1 is SGHNT and CDR2 YYREEE (reference sequence). The CDR3 consists of 13 residues. V was clipped by 4 bases and J by 0 bases, with 7 bases between them. CDR3 DNA: TGTGCCAGCAGCCCTCAGATGAACACTGAAGCTTTCTTT. It is translated as CASSPQMNTEAFF.

This chain links TRBV7-9 with TRBJ2-1; 10 nucleotides match TRBD2. Trimming removed 1 base from V and 4 bases from J; junction bases left unmatched: 4. Looked up from germline, CDR1 is SEHNR and CDR2 is FQNEAQ (reference sequence). This CDR3 region has 16 residues. This CDR3 is CASSLVSGGVYNEQFF. The CDR3 DNA reads as TGTGCCAGCAGCTTAGTGAGCGGGGGGGTGTACAATGAGCAGTTCTTC.

DNA for the CDR3: TGTGCCAGCAGCCGGGGACAGATGGGCAATCAGCCCCAGCATTTT. This sequence encodes CASSRGQMGNQPQHF. The genes are TRBV6-6 and TRBJ1-5, with TRBD1 matching over 7 bases. Germline V CDR1 and CDR2: MNHNY, SVGAGI (reference sequence). Trimming removed 6 bases from V and 2 bases from J; junction bases left unmatched: 7. The CDR3 consists of 15 residues.

The chain joins TRBV9 to TRBJ1-2; D gene uncertain. The V end was cut by 4 bases, the J end by 0 bases, with 10 bases between. This CDR3 is 14 amino acids long. Germline V gene sequence: CDR1 SGDLS, CDR2 YYNGEE. DNA for the CDR3: TGTGCCAGCAGCCCTCGCCGGTCTAACTATGGCTACACCTTC. Translating it yields CASSPRRSNYGYTF.

V and J are TRBV7-8 and TRBJ2-7; 9 bases align to TRBD2. The CDR3 has 15 amino acids. Unmatched junction bases numbered 6, after V lost 5 bases and J lost 1 base. The V gene's germline CDR1 is SGHVS and CDR2 FQNEAQ. The CDR3 DNA is TGTGCCAGCAGCCCGACAACTAGCGGGTCCTACGAGCAGTACTTC. Amino acid sequence: CASSPTTSGSYEQYF.

The sample holds a few counts of this clone. This chain joins TRBV5-1 and TRBJ1-1; D is uncertain. The V gene's germline CDR1 is SGHRS and CDR2 YFSETQ. The CDR3 extends over 14 amino acids. V was pared by 4 bases and J by 5 bases, with 15 bases between. The CDR3 sequence: CASSPRAPGTEAFF. DNA for the CDR3: TGCGCCAGCAGCCCAAGGGCCCCGGGGACTGAAGCTTTCTTT.

This clone was found a few times. The V call is TRBV9, the J call TRBJ1-4, with D maybe TRBD1 (6 bases). The CDR3 is 15 amino acids. Deletions cut 5 bases from V and 4 bases from J, with 15 bases between. Germline V gene data show CDR1 as SGDLS and CDR2 as YYNGEE. The CDR3 protein is CASSGEGGVNEKLFF. The CDR3, as DNA: TGTGCCAGCAGTGGGGAGGGGGGTGTTAATGAAAAACTGTTTTTT. Full variable domain (remainder filled in from reference TRBV9 and TRBJ1-4): DSGVTQTPKHLITATGQRVTLRCSPRSGDLSVYWYQQSLDQGLQFLIQYYNGEERAKGNILERFSAQQFPDLHSELNLSSLELGDSALYFCASSGEGGVNEKLFFGSGTQLSVL.

The rearrangement joins TRBV2 to TRBJ1-3, with D perhaps TRBD1 (5 bases). The length of the CDR3 is 12 residues. V lost 7 bases and J 4 bases, leaving 8 bases between the germline ends. Germline-derived CDR1 and CDR2 are SNHLY and FYNNEI. The CDR3: CASTREGNTIYF. CDR3 sequence (DNA): TGTGCCAGCACCAGGGAAGGAAACACCATATATTTT.

This clone has more than one count but fewer than ten. This rearrangement joins TRBV4-1 to TRBJ1-3, with D possibly being TRBD1 (6 bases). The CDR3 is 15 amino acids. V lost 1 base to trimming and J lost 8 bases, with 15 bases between them. Germline lookup yields CDR1 MGHRA and CDR2 YSYEKL. The chain's CDR3 is CASSQGWGLRDTIYF. The CDR3 DNA reads TGCGCCAGCAGCCAAGGTTGGGGGCTTCGGGACACCATATATTTT.

The genes are TRBV4-2 and TRBJ2-5; TRBD2 might be the D (6 bases). V was trimmed by 3 bases and J by 5 bases, leaving 13 bases between them. Germline loops: CDR1 LGHNA, CDR2 YNFKEQ. There are 14 residues in the CDR3. CDR3 in DNA: TGTGCCAGCAGCCAGGTGGCAGGAGGGGAGACCCAGTACTTC. It yields the protein CASSQVAGGETQYF.

There are a few counts of this clone. An end of the junction differs from the germline gene, which may be a read error. The chain has TRBV7-9 and TRBJ2-3; D might be TRBD2 (6 bases). CDR1 is SEHNR and CDR2 is FQNEAQ in the germline V gene (reference sequence). The CDR3 runs to 12 residues. The CDR3 loop reads CSSGQGGAAQYF. CDR3 nucleotide sequence: TGTTCCAGCGGCCAGGGAGGAGCTGCGCAGTATTTT.

CDR3 in DNA: TGTGCCACCAGCGGCTCACAGTTCTGGTCGGATGAGGGCTACACCTTC. Its translation: CATSGSQFWSDEGYTF. This rearrangement joins TRBV15 to TRBJ1-2; the D is unclear. The germline V gene has CDR1 LNHNV and CDR2 YYDKDF (reference sequence). V dropped 5 bases and J dropped 8 bases, with 24 bases sitting between them. CDR3 length equals 16 residues.

J is TRBJ1-2 and V is TRBV5-1, with unresolved D. This CDR3 contains 14 residues. Germline loops: CDR1 SGHRS, CDR2 YFSETQ. V lost 0 bases, J lost 8 bases, and 14 bases lay in between. The CDR3 DNA reads TGCGCCAGCAGCTTGGAAGCGGGAGGTAGCGGCTACACCTTC. Its protein product is CASSLEAGGSGYTF.

The chain combines TRBV7-6 with TRBJ2-1; 8 positions agree with TRBD1. V lost 4 bases to trimming and J lost 5 bases; unmatched junction nucleotides: 10. Germline V gene lookup returns CDR1 SGHVS and CDR2 FNYEAQ. The CDR3 contains 16 residues. CDR3 coding DNA: TGTGCCAGCAGCTCTAGCTTAGGACAGGGACACAATGAGCAGTTCTTC. Amino acids: CASSSSLGQGHNEQFF.

The chain has TRBV28 and TRBJ1-2; no definite D call. The CDR3 covers 11 residues. V shed 4 bases and J shed 5 bases, with 5 bases lying between them. Germline CDR1 MDHEN, CDR2 SYDVKM. CDR3 DNA sequence: TGTGCCAGCAGTTGGCAGTATGGCTACACCTTC. The encoded protein is CASSWQYGYTF.

This clone has just one count. The rearrangement uses TRBV5-4 and TRBJ2-7; the D is unclear. Germline V lookup: CDR1 SGHNT, CDR2 YYREEE (reference sequence). There are 14 residues in the CDR3. With 4 bases removed from V and 0 bases from J, the gap between germline ends came to 11 bases. The CDR3 sequence is CASSPVPSSYEQYF. CDR3 nucleotide sequence: TGTGCCAGCAGCCCTGTCCCTAGCTCCTACGAGCAGTACTTC.

The chain is built from TRBV5-1 and TRBJ1-1; 8 bases are shared with TRBD1. With 3 bases clipped from V and 5 bases from J, the junction kept 6 bases outside the gene matches. The CDR3 is 14 residues long. Germline V gives CDR1 SGHRS, CDR2 YFSETQ. The CDR3 sequence is CASSSGQGGTEAFF. CDR3 nucleotide sequence: TGCGCCAGCAGCTCTGGACAGGGAGGGACTGAAGCTTTCTTT.

The genes are TRBV25-1 and TRBJ2-6, with D perhaps matching TRBD2 (7 bases). V was clipped by 2 bases and J by 3 bases, with 14 bases between them. Germline lookup yields CDR1 MGHDK and CDR2 SYGVNS. The CDR3 totals 17 residues. The chain's CDR3 is CASSEGAGAFGANVLTF. CDR3 nucleotide sequence: TGTGCCAGCAGTGAAGGGGCGGGGGCTTTTGGGGCCAACGTCCTGACTTTC.

The rearrangement links TRBV6-5 to TRBJ1-2; no reliable D call. V was pared by 4 bases and J by 6 bases, with 18 bases between. Looked up from germline, CDR1 is MNHEY and CDR2 is SVGAGI. This CDR3 comprises 15 residues. The DNA of the CDR3 is TGTGCCAGCAGTTCACGGTTGAGGGAACCCAATGGCTACACCTTC. Residues: CASSSRLREPNGYTF.

V usage is TRBV25-1 and J usage is TRBJ2-2; D may be TRBD2 (7 bases). This CDR3 is 14 amino acids long. Deletions cut 1 base from V and 6 bases from J, with 9 bases between. Germline V gene sequence: CDR1 MGHDK, CDR2 SYGVNS. The CDR3 bases are TGTGCCAGCAGTGAATGGGGGGGCCCCGGGGAGCTGTTTTTT. This sequence encodes CASSEWGGPGELFF. Filled out from reference TRBV25-1 and TRBJ2-2, the complete variable domain reads EADIYQTPRYLVIGTGKKITLECSQTMGHDKMYWYQQDPGMELHLIHYSYGVNSTEKGDLSSESTVSRIRTEHFPLTLESARPSHTSQYLCASSEWGGPGELFFGEGSRLTVL.

The V gene is TRBV20-1, the J gene TRBJ2-7; D is possibly TRBD2 (5 bases). CDR1 and CDR2 from the germline V gene are DFQATT and SNEGSKA (reference sequence). The V end lost 6 bases, the J end lost 3 bases, and 9 bases lay between the germline ends. The CDR3 is 11 residues long. This CDR3 reads CSAEGSYEQYV. For the CDR3, the DNA is TGCAGTGCCGAGGGCAGCTACGAGCAGTACGTC.

The genes are TRBV5-1 and TRBJ2-1, with D tentatively TRBD1 (5 bases). V lost 7 bases to trimming and J lost 9 bases, with 17 bases between them. This CDR3 region has 13 residues. Germline CDR1 reads SGHRS; CDR2 reads YFSETQ. The CDR3 region is CASGASGAVEQFF. The CDR3 coding sequence is TGCGCCAGCGGGGCCAGTGGGGCCGTTGAGCAGTTCTTC.

The genes are TRBV2 and TRBJ2-7; 7 bases align to TRBD2. The CDR3 length is 13 residues. Trimming at V came to 4 bases and at J to 7 bases, leaving 7 bases not matched to a gene. CDR1 SNHLY and CDR2 FYNNEI come from the germline V gene. CDR3 sequence (DNA): TGTGCCAGCAGTGGTGTGTGGGGGGGGGAGCAGTACTTC. Translating it yields CASSGVWGGEQYF. The full variable domain, in which reference TRBV2 and TRBJ2-7 provide the parts outside the CDR3, is EPEVTQTPSHQVTQMGQEVILRCVPISNHLYFYWYRQILGQKVEFLVSFYNNEISEKSEIFDDQFSVERPDGSNFTLKIRSTKLEDSAMYFCASSGVWGGEQYFGPGTRLTVT.

In this sample, this clone turned up many times. The chain uses TRBV4-1 and TRBJ1-5; 10 bases fit TRBD1. CDR1 MGHRA and CDR2 YSYEKL come from the germline V gene. There are 16 residues in the CDR3. V was pared by 5 bases and J by 1 base, with 5 bases of the junction left unmatched. The chain's CDR3 is CASSWRQGASNQPQHF. In DNA, the CDR3 is TGCGCCAGCAGCTGGAGACAGGGGGCCAGCAATCAGCCCCAGCATTTT.